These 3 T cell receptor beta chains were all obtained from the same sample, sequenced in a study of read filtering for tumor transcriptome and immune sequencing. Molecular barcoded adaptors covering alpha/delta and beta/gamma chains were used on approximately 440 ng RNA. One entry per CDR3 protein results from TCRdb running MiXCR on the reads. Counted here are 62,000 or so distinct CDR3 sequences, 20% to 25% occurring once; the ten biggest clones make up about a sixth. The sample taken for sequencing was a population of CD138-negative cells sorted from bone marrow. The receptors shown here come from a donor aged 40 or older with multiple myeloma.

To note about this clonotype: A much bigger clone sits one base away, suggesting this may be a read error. CDR3 region: CDSSQYGPFGNTIYF. The CDR3 coding sequence is TGCGACAGCAGCCAATACGGTCCTTTTGGAAACACCATATATTTT. The rearrangement links TRBV4-1 to TRBJ1-3; D ambiguous. Germline assignment: CDR1 MGHRA and CDR2 YSYEKL. There are 15 residues in the CDR3.

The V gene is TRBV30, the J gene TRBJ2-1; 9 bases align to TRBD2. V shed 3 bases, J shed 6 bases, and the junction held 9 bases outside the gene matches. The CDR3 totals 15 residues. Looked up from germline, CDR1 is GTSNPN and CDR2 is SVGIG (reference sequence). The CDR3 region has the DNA TGTGCCTGGAGCTACTCCGGGACTAGCCGCAATGAGCAGTTCTTC. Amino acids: CAWSYSGTSRNEQFF.

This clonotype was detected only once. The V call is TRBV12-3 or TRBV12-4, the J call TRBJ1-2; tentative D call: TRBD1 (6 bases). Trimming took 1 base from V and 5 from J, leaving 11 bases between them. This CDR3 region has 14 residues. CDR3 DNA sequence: TGTGCCAGCAGTTTAGGGGGAACAGGGTATGGCTACACCTTC. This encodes CASSLGGTGYGYTF.